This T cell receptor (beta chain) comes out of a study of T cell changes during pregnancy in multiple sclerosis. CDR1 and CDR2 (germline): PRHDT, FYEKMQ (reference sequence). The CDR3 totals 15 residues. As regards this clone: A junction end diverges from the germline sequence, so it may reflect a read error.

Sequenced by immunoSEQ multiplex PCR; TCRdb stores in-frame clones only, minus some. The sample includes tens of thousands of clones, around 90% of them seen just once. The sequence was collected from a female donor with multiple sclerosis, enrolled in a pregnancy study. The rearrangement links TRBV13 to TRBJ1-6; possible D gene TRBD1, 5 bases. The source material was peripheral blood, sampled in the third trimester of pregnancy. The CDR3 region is CASSLAGVENSPFHF. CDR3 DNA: TGTGCCAGCAGCTTAGCGGGGGTAGAAAATTCACCCTTCCACTTT.